This TCR beta chain was identified during a study of blood T cells in healthy people across ages. Broader study findings: Long-lived donors exceeded aged donors in naive CD4+ cells and diversity.

Looked up from germline, CDR1 is SEHNR and CDR2 is FQNEAQ (reference sequence). The germline V and J ends were trimmed by 1 base and 8 bases, with 14 bases remaining between them. The CDR3 extends over 14 amino acids. Every donor provided roughly 10 milliliters of peripheral blood. Per sample, extraction of total RNA gave at least 6 micrograms in every case. With a J-beta primer mix and a sample-barcoded 5' primer, a second PCR ran 7 to 11 cycles. Researchers report that a template-switch adaptor with 12 random nucleotides tagged each cDNA molecule. Using its own MiXCR run on the 5' RACE reads, TCRdb lists one record per CDR3 protein. The sample contains hundreds of thousands of distinct CDR3 sequences, 25% to 35% of which appear only once. This clonotype was picked up many times. Its specificity is not known.

This rearrangement joins TRBV7-9 to TRBJ1-1, with D tentatively TRBD1 (5 bases). The sample was blood. The sequence came from a woman of 80 years or more in good health. For the CDR3, the DNA is TGTGCCAGCAGCTTAGGGACACTGGATCGAGAAGCTTTCTTT. As protein: CASSLGTLDREAFF.